A selection of T cell receptor beta chains follows, all from one sample in a study of cytomegalovirus exposure and HLA in healthy donors. Some clones are missing from TCRdb's copy, which holds only in-frame ones; the method was immunoSEQ multiplex PCR. The profile shows about 200,000 clones, around three quarters of them singletons. The sample was PBMCs. Every receptor here comes from a young woman in good health and CMV-seropositive. CDR3s include the opening cysteine and the closing phenylalanine or tryptophan. A D gene is named only where the DNA matches it firmly. Clone size is given for some rows only: seen once, a few or many times, or a class if the clone is expanded.

TRBD2,TRBJ2-7,few,TRBV4-3,CASSQEASGSGFYEQYF,TGCGCCAGCAGCCAAGAGGCTAGCGGGAGTGGATTCTACGAGCAGTACTTC
.,TRBJ1-2,.,TRBV6-5,CASSYEAYYGYTF,TGTGCCAGCAGTTACGAAGCGTACTATGGCTACACCTTC
TRBD2,TRBJ2-2,.,TRBV4-3,CASSQASGYTGELFF,TGCGCCAGCAGCCAAGCTAGCGGATACACCGGGGAGCTGTTTTTT
TRBD1,TRBJ1-1,once,TRBV6-5,CASTRDSPMNTEAFF,TGTGCCAGCACCCGGGACAGCCCCATGAACACTGAAGCTTTCTTT
.,TRBJ1-1,.,TRBV9,CASSPSQNTEAFF,TGTGCCAGCAGCCCCTCACAGAACACTGAAGCTTTCTTT
.,TRBJ2-1,.,TRBV7-9,CASSSRDSSLHEQFF,TGTGCCAGCAGCTCCCGGGACTCCTCCCTTCATGAGCAGTTCTTC
TRBD1,TRBJ1-1,.,TRBV5-8,CASSTGQGAAEAFF,TGTGCCAGCAGCACCGGACAGGGGGCGGCTGAAGCTTTCTTT
.,TRBJ1-4,.,TRBV2,CASTQLSATNEKLFF,TGTGCCAGCACCCAACTTAGTGCAACTAATGAAAAACTGTTTTTT
TRBD2,TRBJ2-5,.,TRBV2,CASSEPWQGGQTQYF,TGTGCCAGCAGTGAGCCGTGGCAGGGAGGGCAGACCCAGTACTTC
TRBD1,TRBJ1-6,.,TRBV6-1,CASSVEGAIYNSPLHF,TGTGCCAGCAGTGTGGAGGGGGCTATCTATAATTCACCCCTCCACTTT
TRBD1,TRBJ1-2,.,TRBV27,CASSFLGTGGAVGGYTF,TGTGCCAGCAGTTTTTTAGGGACAGGGGGCGCGGTGGGTGGCTACACCTTC
.,TRBJ2-7,.,TRBV1,CTSSLHSGTGDPWEQYF,TGCACCAGCAGCCTTCATAGCGGGACAGGGGATCCCTGGGAGCAGTACTTC
.,TRBJ2-2,.,TRBV9,CASSVFEGGLNGELFF,TGTGCCAGCAGCGTATTTGAGGGGGGGCTGAACGGGGAGCTGTTTTTT
.,TRBJ2-7,.,TRBV14,CASSHEEDYDYEQYF,TGTGCCAGCAGCCACGAGGAGGATTATGATTACGAGCAGTACTTC
TRBD1,TRBJ1-4,.,TRBV6-1,CASHTQGPGEKLFF,TGTGCCAGTCATACACAGGGGCCCGGTGAAAAACTGTTTTTT
TRBD2,TRBJ2-1,.,TRBV7-8,CASSSLIVGGRASDEQFF,TGTGCCAGCAGCTCGTTAATTGTTGGGGGGAGGGCCTCTGATGAGCAGTTCTTC
TRBD2,TRBJ2-2,.,TRBV7-6,CASTNPGGGYAGELFF,TGTGCCAGCACCAACCCCGGGGGGGGGTACGCCGGGGAGCTGTTTTTT
TRBD2,TRBJ2-7,.,TRBV5-4,CASSLGQSQGLAYEQYF,TGTGCCAGCAGCTTGGGACAGAGCCAGGGACTAGCCTACGAGCAGTACTTC
TRBD2,TRBJ2-4,.,TRBV7-6,CASSPRLAGLAKNIQYF,TGTGCCAGCAGCCCTCGACTAGCGGGGTTAGCCAAAAACATTCAGTACTTC
.,TRBJ1-1,.,TRBV5-1,CASSPNTAANTEAFF,TGCGCCAGCAGCCCAAACACAGCGGCGAACACTGAAGCTTTCTTT
TRBD2,TRBJ2-7,.,TRBV25-1,CASSETSGAYEQYF,TGTGCCAGCAGTGAGACTAGCGGGGCCTACGAGCAGTACTTC
TRBD2,TRBJ2-1,.,TRBV7-6,CASSLGSGRPLRNEQFF,TGTGCCAGCAGCTTAGGCAGCGGGAGACCCCTAAGGAATGAGCAGTTCTTC
.,TRBJ1-2,.,TRBV29-1,CSVVGAYGYTF,TGCAGCGTTGTGGGGGCTTATGGCTACACCTTC
.,TRBJ2-7,.,TRBV9,CASSVEGDLHEQYF,TGTGCCAGCAGCGTAGAGGGAGATCTCCACGAGCAGTACTTC
.,TRBJ1-2,.,TRBV19,CASSINSHRYGYTF,TGTGCCAGTAGTATAAACAGCCACCGCTATGGCTACACCTTC
.,TRBJ2-7,once,TRBV5-4,CASSFRDYEQYF,TGTGCCAGCAGCTTTCGGGACTACGAGCAGTACTTC
TRBD2,TRBJ2-1,few,TRBV6-1,CASSEGRTSGDPYNEQFF,TGTGCCAGCAGCGAAGGTAGGACTAGCGGGGATCCCTACAATGAGCAGTTCTTC